These T cell receptor beta chains were read from a single sample in a study of blood T cells in healthy people across ages. A single record per CDR3 protein comes from TCRdb applying MiXCR to the 5' RACE reads. Counted here are 1.8 million or so distinct CDR3 sequences, about two fifths occurring once; the ten biggest clones make up 23%. Material for sequencing was blood. The receptor set was obtained from a human donor in good health. Both conserved end residues are part of each CDR3. The D gene is left open where the match is weak. Clone size, where shown, is once, few, many, or a class for clones that have expanded.

clone_size,j_call,v_call,cdr3_length,d_call,cdr3_nt,cdr3_aa
NA,TRBJ2-7,TRBV10-3,18,TRBD2,TGTGCCATCTCAGAGCAGCTGGGCGGGGGTGTTGAGTCCTACGAGCAGTACTTC,CAISEQLGGGVESYEQYF
NA,TRBJ1-1,TRBV29-1,12,NA,TGCAGCGTTGAGCATATCAACACTGAAGCTTTCTTT,CSVEHINTEAFF
few,TRBJ2-7,TRBV3-1,14,NA,TGTGCCAGCAGCCTTAGTCAGGTAATGAACGAGCAGTACTTC,CASSLSQVMNEQYF
many,TRBJ2-1,TRBV27,14,NA,TGTGCCAGCAGTTTATCAGGTCTTTACAATGAGCAGTTCTTC,CASSLSGLYNEQFF
NA,TRBJ1-5,TRBV20-1,14,NA,TGCAGTGCTAGAAGCGACGGACTCAATCAGCCCCAGCATTTT,CSARSDGLNQPQHF
few,TRBJ2-1,TRBV29-1,13,TRBD1,TGCAGCGTCCCGGGACAGGGGTACGTTGAGCAGTTCTTC,CSVPGQGYVEQFF
few,TRBJ1-2,TRBV4-3,13,TRBD1,TGCGCCAGCAGCACCCTGACAGGGTTAGGCTACACCTTC,CASSTLTGLGYTF
NA,TRBJ2-6,TRBV7-2,18,TRBD1,TGTGCCAGCAGCTTAAATGGACAGGGGCTATCTGGGGCCAACGTCCTGACTTTC,CASSLNGQGLSGANVLTF
few,TRBJ2-3,TRBV5-1,13,TRBD1,TGCGCCAGCAGCGTGACAGGGCCAGATACGCAGTATTTT,CASSVTGPDTQYF
NA,TRBJ2-4,TRBV20-1,14,TRBD1,TGCAGTGCTGCTTACCGGGACAGGGGGCAGTTTCAGTACTTC,CSAAYRDRGQFQYF
NA,TRBJ2-3,TRBV24-1,14,NA,TGTGCCACCAGTGAGTCCACGCTCACAGATACGCAGTATTTT,CATSESTLTDTQYF
few,TRBJ2-3,TRBV5-1,16,NA,TGCGCCAGCAGCTTGGCGGACTCACCCCCGACAGATACGCAGTATTTT,CASSLADSPPTDTQYF
NA,TRBJ2-1,TRBV7-2,12,NA,TGTGCCAGCAGCTCGATGAGGGCTGAGCAGTTCTTC,CASSSMRAEQFF
NA,TRBJ1-1,TRBV4-1,14,NA,TGCGCCAGCAGCCAAGTGTCGCCGAACACTGAAGCTTTCTTT,CASSQVSPNTEAFF
few,TRBJ2-1,TRBV20-1,14,NA,TGCAGTGCCGAGGACGGGACACACCAAGAGACCCAGTTCTTC,CSAEDGTHQETQFF
many,TRBJ2-3,TRBV5-1,14,TRBD1,TGCGCCAGCAGCCCGGGACAGACCACAGATACGCAGTATTTT,CASSPGQTTDTQYF
many,TRBJ2-3,TRBV29-1,15,TRBD1,TGCAGCGTTGCCGTTCTGACAGGGGGCGCAGATACGCAGTATTTT,CSVAVLTGGADTQYF
few,TRBJ2-7,TRBV4-1,17,NA,TGCGCCAGCAGCCAAGTTTCCGCCGGGACGGACGGTCCGGAGCAGTACTTC,CASSQVSAGTDGPEQYF
few,TRBJ2-7,TRBV5-5,14,NA,TGTGCCAGCAGCTTGAGGCCGGATACCTACGAGCAGTACTTC,CASSLRPDTYEQYF
NA,TRBJ1-1,TRBV4-1,12,NA,TGCGCCAGCAGCCAAGACTGGGGGGAAGCTTTCTTT,CASSQDWGEAFF
NA,TRBJ2-3,TRBV5-1,15,TRBD2,TGCGCCAGCAGCCCAGAAGCGGGGACCGCAGATACGCAGTATTTT,CASSPEAGTADTQYF
NA,TRBJ2-3,TRBV28,14,NA,TGTGCCAGCAGCCGCTCTAGGAACACAGATACGCAGTATTTT,CASSRSRNTDTQYF
NA,TRBJ2-7,TRBV4-1,14,NA,TGCGCCAGCAGCCCCCGGCCAGGGGCCTACGAGCAGTACTTC,CASSPRPGAYEQYF
NA,TRBJ2-1,TRBV7-8,11,NA,TGTGCCAGCAGTCTTAACTATGAGCAGTTCTTC,CASSLNYEQFF
NA,TRBJ2-3,TRBV28,15,TRBD2,TGTGCCAGCAGGTATAGCGGGGGAGGCACAGATACGCAGTATTTT,CASRYSGGGTDTQYF
few,TRBJ1-4,TRBV4-3,16,TRBD1,TGCGCCAGCAGCCAAGGACAGGGGGGGACTAATGAAAAACTGTTTTTT,CASSQGQGGTNEKLFF
few,TRBJ2-7,TRBV5-1,18,TRBD1,TGCGCCAGCAGCCCCGCGTCTCAGGCCGGGACAGGAGCCTACGAGCAGTACTTC,CASSPASQAGTGAYEQYF
NA,TRBJ1-2,TRBV12-3/TRBV12-4,13,NA,TGTGCCAGCAGTCCGACAGGAACCTATGGCTGCACCTTC,CASSPTGTYGCTF
NA,TRBJ1-6,TRBV6-5,17,TRBD1,TGTGCCAGCAGTTACTCGAGACAGGGCCGGGGTGATTCACCCCTCCACTTT,CASSYSRQGRGDSPLHF
few,TRBJ2-7,TRBV12-3/TRBV12-4,15,TRBD1,TGTGCCAGCAGTAAGGGACAGGGAATAACCCACGAGCAGTACTTC,CASSKGQGITHEQYF
NA,TRBJ1-6,TRBV27,15,NA,TGTGCCAGCAGTTGGGGCGTTCTGGGAAATTCACCCCTCCACTTT,CASSWGVLGNSPLHF
NA,TRBJ1-1,TRBV12-3/TRBV12-4,15,NA,TGTGCCAGCAGTTTGCTTGTGGGGGGGAACACTGAAGCTTTCTTT,CASSLLVGGNTEAFF
NA,TRBJ1-2,TRBV28,14,TRBD1,TGTGCCAGCAGTCCTTACGGACAGGGGAGTGGCTACACCTTC,CASSPYGQGSGYTF
few,TRBJ2-2,TRBV5-1,13,NA,TGCGCCAGCAGCTTCCGGCCGACCGGGGAGCTGTTTTTT,CASSFRPTGELFF
few,TRBJ2-7,TRBV29-1,12,NA,TGCAGCGCTAGGACAGAGACCTACGAGCAGTACTTC,CSARTETYEQYF
NA,TRBJ2-7,TRBV7-2,16,NA,TGTGCCAGCAGCGGGCCAGGGGTTTTAAACTCCTACGAGCAGTACTTC,CASSGPGVLNSYEQYF
few,TRBJ2-3,TRBV27,17,TRBD2,TGTGCCAGCAACCCGGGACTAGTGTTACAAAGCACAGATACGCAGTATTTT,CASNPGLVLQSTDTQYF
NA,TRBJ2-1,TRBV20-1,16,TRBD2,TGCAGTGCTAGAGTAGCACTGGCGGGGGGGCTCGATGAGCAGTTCTTC,CSARVALAGGLDEQFF
once,TRBJ2-3,TRBV7-6,17,TRBD2,TGTGCCAGCAGCCCGATCGGGGCTAGCGGCCTCACAGATACGCAGTATTTT,CASSPIGASGLTDTQYF
many,TRBJ1-6,TRBV27,15,NA,TGTGCCAGCGCCCAAGGATGGGGTTCGGATTCACCCCTCCACTTT,CASAQGWGSDSPLHF
NA,TRBJ1-2,TRBV6-6,14,NA,TGTGCCAGCAGTTACTTCGCAGCTCACTATGGCTACACCTTC,CASSYFAAHYGYTF
NA,TRBJ1-1,TRBV20-1,13,NA,TGCAGTGCTAGAGACCCGGTGGAGGCTGAAGCTTTCTTT,CSARDPVEAEAFF
few,TRBJ2-1,TRBV5-1,14,TRBD1,TGCGCCAGCAGCCCTATCGGACAGGGATTGGGGCAGTTCTTC,CASSPIGQGLGQFF
few,TRBJ2-4,TRBV7-2,16,TRBD2,TGTGCCAGCAGCGCATCTAGCGGGGGCTCCAAAAACATTCAGTACTTC,CASSASSGGSKNIQYF
NA,TRBJ1-6,TRBV27,12,TRBD1,TGTGCCAGCAGCCAGGGACAGGGTAACCTCCACTTT,CASSQGQGNLHF
NA,TRBJ2-7,TRBV11-1,14,NA,TGTGCCAGCAGCTTCCGGCCCCCAAGGGACGAGCAGTACTTC,CASSFRPPRDEQYF
NA,TRBJ2-3,TRBV29-1,13,NA,TGCAGCGTAGTACTGACTACCTCTGTTACGCAGTATTTT,CSVVLTTSVTQYF
few,TRBJ1-2,TRBV12-3/TRBV12-4,14,TRBD1,TGTGCCAGCAGTTTAGGCAGACAGGGACCTGGCTACACCTTC,CASSLGRQGPGYTF
NA,TRBJ2-1,TRBV28,16,NA,TGTGCCAGCAGTTTACATTCGACAGACGAAAACAATGAGCAGTTCTTC,CASSLHSTDENNEQFF
NA,TRBJ2-5,TRBV6-1,14,NA,TGTGCCAGCAGTGAAGACAGGGCGGTAGAGACCCAGTACTTC,CASSEDRAVETQYF
once,TRBJ2-5,TRBV20-1,15,TRBD1,TGCAGTGTCCAAAAGACAGGGGGTCAGCAAGAGACCCAGTACTTC,CSVQKTGGQQETQYF
few,TRBJ2-6,TRBV7-2,15,NA,TGTGCCAGCAGCATCGCGCGCCCTGGGGCCAACGTCCTGACTTTC,CASSIARPGANVLTF
NA,TRBJ2-7,TRBV7-2,12,TRBD2,TGTGCCAGCAGCGGGGGGGTCCTCGAGCAGTACTTC,CASSGGVLEQYF
NA,TRBJ1-6,TRBV7-9,13,NA,TGTGCCAGCAGAGGAGTCGGAGATTCACCCCTCCACTTT,CASRGVGDSPLHF
many,TRBJ2-7,TRBV7-2,15,TRBD2,TGTGCCAGCAGCTTAGGACTAGCGGGGGTTTACGAGCAGTACTTC,CASSLGLAGVYEQYF
NA,TRBJ2-3,TRBV10-3,16,TRBD2,TGTGCCGTCGGTTTGGTCAAGACGGGGGGGCCCGATACGCAGTATTTT,CAVGLVKTGGPDTQYF
NA,TRBJ2-1,TRBV10-3,14,TRBD2,TGTGCCATCAGCAGGAGCGGGGGGCGAGATGAGCAGTTCTTC,CAISRSGGRDEQFF
NA,TRBJ1-4,TRBV7-9,13,NA,TGTGCCAGCAAGAGGGCTCAAAATGAAAAACTGTTTTTT,CASKRAQNEKLFF
NA,TRBJ2-7,TRBV7-2,14,TRBD2,TGTGCCAGCAGATCAGCCAGCGGGGGCGGCGAGCAGTACTTC,CASRSASGGGEQYF